This TCR beta chain appears in the sequencing data of a study of pediatric ulcerative colitis. Repertoires were generated with immunoSEQ multiplex PCR, while TCRdb's copy carries only in-frame clones and drops some. The sample includes 15,000 or so clones, 80% to 90% of them seen just once. Germline V gene data show CDR1 as MGHRA and CDR2 as YSYEKL. The CDR3 totals 13 residues. Unmatched junction bases numbered 9, after V lost 4 bases and J lost 11 bases. The chain couples TRBV4-1 to TRBJ2-5; 8 bases fit TRBD2. This TCR was recovered from a boy under 18 with moderate ulcerative colitis. The sample taken for sequencing was blood. This CDR3 reads CASSRLTGTSQYF. CDR3 DNA: TGCGCCAGCAGCCGACTAACCGGGACTAGTCAGTACTTC.